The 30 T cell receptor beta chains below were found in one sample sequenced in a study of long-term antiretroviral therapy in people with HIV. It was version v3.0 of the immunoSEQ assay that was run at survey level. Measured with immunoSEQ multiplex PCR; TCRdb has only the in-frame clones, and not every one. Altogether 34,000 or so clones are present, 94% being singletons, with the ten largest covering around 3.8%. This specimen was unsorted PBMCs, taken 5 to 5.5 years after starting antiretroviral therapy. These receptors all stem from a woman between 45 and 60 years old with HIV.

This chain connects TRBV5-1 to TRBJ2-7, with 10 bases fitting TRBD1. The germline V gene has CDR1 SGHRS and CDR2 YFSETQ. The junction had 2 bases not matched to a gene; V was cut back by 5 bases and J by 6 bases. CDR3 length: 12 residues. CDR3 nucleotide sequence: TGCGCCAGCAGGGGGGACAGGGGCGAGCAGTACTTC. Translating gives CASRGDRGEQYF.

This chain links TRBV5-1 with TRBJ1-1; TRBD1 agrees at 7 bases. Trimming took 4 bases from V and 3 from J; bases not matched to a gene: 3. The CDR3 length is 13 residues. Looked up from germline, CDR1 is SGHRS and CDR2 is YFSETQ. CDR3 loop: CASSPTGDTEAFF. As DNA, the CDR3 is TGCGCCAGCAGCCCAACAGGGGACACTGAAGCTTTCTTT.

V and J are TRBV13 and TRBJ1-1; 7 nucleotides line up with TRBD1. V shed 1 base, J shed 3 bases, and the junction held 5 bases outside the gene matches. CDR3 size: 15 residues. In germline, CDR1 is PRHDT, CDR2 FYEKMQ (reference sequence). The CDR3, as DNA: TGTGCCAGCAGCTTAGTGCGACAGGGAGACACTGAAGCTTTCTTT. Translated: CASSLVRQGDTEAFF.

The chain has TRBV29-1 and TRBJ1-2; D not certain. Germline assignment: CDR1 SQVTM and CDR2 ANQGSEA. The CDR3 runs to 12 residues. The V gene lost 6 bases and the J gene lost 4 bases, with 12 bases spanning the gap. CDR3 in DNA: TGCAGCGTATCTTTGGCGTCCTATGGCTACACCTTC. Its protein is CSVSLASYGYTF.

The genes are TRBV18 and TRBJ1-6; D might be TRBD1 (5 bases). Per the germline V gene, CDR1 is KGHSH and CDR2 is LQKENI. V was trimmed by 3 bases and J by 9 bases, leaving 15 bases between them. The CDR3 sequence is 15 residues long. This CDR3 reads CASSPRDEIGSPLHF. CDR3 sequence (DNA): TGTGCCAGCTCACCTAGGGACGAGATCGGTTCACCCCTCCACTTT.

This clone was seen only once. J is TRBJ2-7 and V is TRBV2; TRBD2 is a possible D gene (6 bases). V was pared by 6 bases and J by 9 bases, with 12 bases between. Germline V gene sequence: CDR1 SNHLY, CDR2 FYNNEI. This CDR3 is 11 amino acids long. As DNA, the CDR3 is TGTGCCAGCAGCGGGAGAGTCGGGCAGTACTTC. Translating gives CASSGRVGQYF.

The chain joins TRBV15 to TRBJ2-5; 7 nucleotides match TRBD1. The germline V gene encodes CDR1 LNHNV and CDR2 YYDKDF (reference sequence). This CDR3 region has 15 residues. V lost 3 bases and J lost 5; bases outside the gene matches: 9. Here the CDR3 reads CATSRAKGGRETQYF. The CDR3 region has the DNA TGTGCCACCAGCAGGGCCAAAGGGGGCCGCGAGACCCAGTACTTC.

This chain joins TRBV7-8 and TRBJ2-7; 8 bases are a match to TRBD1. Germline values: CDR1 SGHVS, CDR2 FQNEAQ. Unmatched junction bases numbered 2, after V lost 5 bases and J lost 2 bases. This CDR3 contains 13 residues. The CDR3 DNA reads TGTGCCAGCAGCGGGGGACAGGCCTACGAGCAGTACTTC. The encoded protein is CASSGGQAYEQYF.

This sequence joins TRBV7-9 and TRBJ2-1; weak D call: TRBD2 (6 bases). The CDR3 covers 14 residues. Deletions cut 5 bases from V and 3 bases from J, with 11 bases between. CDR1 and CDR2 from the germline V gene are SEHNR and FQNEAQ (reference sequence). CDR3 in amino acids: CASSPTGVYNEQFF. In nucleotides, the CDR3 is TGTGCCAGCAGCCCGACGGGGGTCTACAATGAGCAGTTCTTC.

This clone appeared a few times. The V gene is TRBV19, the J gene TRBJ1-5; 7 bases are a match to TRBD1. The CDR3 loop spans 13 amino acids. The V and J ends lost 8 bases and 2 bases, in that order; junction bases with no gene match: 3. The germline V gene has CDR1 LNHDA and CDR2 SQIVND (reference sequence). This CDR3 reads CASRGTGNQPQHF. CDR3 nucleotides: TGTGCCAGTCGGGGGACAGGCAATCAGCCCCAGCATTTT.

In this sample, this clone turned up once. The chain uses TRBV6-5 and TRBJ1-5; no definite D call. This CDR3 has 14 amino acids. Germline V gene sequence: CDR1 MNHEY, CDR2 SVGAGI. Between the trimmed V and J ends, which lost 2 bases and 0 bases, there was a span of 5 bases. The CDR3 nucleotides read TGTGCCAGCAGTTACGGGAATAGCAATCAGCCCCAGCATTTT. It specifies CASSYGNSNQPQHF.

Here the CDR3 DNA reads TGTGCCAGCAGCCGACCCGGGGAGTGGGAGGGCTACACCTTC. It yields the protein CASSRPGEWEGYTF. The chain employs TRBV5-4 and TRBJ1-2; D is unclear. The CDR3 sequence is 14 residues long. Germline CDR1 is SGHNT and CDR2 is YYREEE (reference sequence). Trimming took 4 bases from V and 8 from J, leaving 18 bases between them.

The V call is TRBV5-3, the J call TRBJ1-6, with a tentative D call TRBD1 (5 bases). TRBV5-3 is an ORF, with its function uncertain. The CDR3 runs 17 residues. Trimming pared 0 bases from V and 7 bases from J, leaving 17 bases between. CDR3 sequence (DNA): TGTGCCAGAAGCTTGGGCCCTCGGGGGGGAAGAAATTCACCCCTCCACTTT. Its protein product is CARSLGPRGGRNSPLHF.

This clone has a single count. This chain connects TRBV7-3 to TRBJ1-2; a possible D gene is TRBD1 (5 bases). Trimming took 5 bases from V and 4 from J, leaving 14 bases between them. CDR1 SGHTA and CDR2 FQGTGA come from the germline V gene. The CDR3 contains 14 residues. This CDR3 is CASSPVGDGYGYTF. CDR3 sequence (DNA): TGTGCCAGCAGCCCAGTGGGGGACGGCTATGGCTACACCTTC.

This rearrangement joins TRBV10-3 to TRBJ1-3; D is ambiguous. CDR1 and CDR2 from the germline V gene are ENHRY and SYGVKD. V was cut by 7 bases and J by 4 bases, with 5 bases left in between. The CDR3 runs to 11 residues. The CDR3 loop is CAINSGNTIYF. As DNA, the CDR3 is TGTGCCATCAATTCGGGAAACACCATATATTTT.

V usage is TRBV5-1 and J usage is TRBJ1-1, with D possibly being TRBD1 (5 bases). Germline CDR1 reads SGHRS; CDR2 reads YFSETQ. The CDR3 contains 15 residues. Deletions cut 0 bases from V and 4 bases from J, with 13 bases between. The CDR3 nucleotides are TGCGCCAGCAGCTTGGAAGGGGCAAGGGGCACTGAAGCTTTCTTT. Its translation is CASSLEGARGTEAFF.

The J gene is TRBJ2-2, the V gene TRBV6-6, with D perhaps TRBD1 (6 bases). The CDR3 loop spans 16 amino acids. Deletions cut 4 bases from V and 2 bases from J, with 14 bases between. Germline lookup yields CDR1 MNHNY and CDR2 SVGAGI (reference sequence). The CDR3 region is CASSFLGGKNTGELFF. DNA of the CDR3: TGTGCCAGCAGTTTCCTAGGGGGAAAAAACACCGGGGAGCTGTTTTTT.

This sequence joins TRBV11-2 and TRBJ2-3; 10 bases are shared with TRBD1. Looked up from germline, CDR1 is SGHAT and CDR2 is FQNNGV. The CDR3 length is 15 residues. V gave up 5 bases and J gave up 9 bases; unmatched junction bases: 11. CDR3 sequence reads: CASSATRTGGSTQYF. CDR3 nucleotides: TGTGCCAGCAGCGCTACTCGGACAGGGGGTAGCACGCAGTATTTT.

CDR3 region: CASRKDISEKLFF. Here the CDR3 DNA reads TGTGCCAGCAGGAAGGACATATCGGAAAAACTGTTTTTT. The rearrangement links TRBV6-5 to TRBJ1-4; TRBD1 is a possible D gene (5 bases). CDR1 is MNHEY and CDR2 is SVGAGI in the germline V gene. Trimming cost V 6 bases and J 8 bases, with 13 bases left between them. The CDR3 has 13 amino acids.

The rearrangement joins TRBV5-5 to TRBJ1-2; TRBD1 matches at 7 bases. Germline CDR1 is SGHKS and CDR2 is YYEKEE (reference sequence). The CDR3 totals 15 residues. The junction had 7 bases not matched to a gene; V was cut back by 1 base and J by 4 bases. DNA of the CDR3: TGTGCCAGCAGCTTGTATTTGACAGGGACCTATGGCTACACCTTC. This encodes CASSLYLTGTYGYTF.

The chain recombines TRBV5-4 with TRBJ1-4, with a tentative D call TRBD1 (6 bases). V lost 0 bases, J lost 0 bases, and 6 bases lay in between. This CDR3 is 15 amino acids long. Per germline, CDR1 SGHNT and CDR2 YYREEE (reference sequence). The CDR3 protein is CASSLDRATNEKLFF. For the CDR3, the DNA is TGTGCCAGCAGCTTGGACAGGGCAACTAATGAAAAACTGTTTTTT.

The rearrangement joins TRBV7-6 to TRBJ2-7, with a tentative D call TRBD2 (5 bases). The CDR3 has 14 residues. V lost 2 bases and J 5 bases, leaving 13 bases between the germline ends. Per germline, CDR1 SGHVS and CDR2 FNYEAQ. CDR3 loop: CASSLLSGSDEQYF. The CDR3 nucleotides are TGTGCCAGCAGCTTACTTTCGGGGAGCGACGAGCAGTACTTC.

CDR3 bases: TGTGCCAGCAGCCAGCCTGGGCGATTAGACTACACCTTC. Its protein product is CASSQPGRLDYTF. This chain joins TRBV5-4 and TRBJ1-2; no clear D gene. The germline V and J ends were trimmed by 4 bases and 10 bases, with 17 bases remaining between them. CDR3 length: 13 amino acids. Germline V gene sequence: CDR1 SGHNT, CDR2 YYREEE (reference sequence).

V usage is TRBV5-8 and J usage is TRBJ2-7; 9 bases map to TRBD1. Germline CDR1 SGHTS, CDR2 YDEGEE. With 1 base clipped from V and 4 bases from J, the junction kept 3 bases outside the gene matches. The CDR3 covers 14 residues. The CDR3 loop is CASSLTGGFYEQYF. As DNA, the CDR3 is TGTGCCAGCAGCTTGACAGGGGGCTTTTACGAGCAGTACTTC.

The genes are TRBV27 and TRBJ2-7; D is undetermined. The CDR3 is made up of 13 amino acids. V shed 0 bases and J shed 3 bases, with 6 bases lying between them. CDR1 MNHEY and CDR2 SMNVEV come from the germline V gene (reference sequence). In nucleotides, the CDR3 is TGTGCCAGCAGTTTATCTCGGATCTACGAGCAGTACTTC. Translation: CASSLSRIYEQYF.

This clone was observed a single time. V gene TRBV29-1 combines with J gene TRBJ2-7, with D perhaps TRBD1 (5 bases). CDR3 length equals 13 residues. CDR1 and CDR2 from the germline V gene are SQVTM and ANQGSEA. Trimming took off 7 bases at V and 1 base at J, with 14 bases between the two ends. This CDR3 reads CSARQGSSYEQYF. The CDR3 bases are TGCAGCGCACGCCAGGGTTCATCCTACGAGCAGTACTTC.

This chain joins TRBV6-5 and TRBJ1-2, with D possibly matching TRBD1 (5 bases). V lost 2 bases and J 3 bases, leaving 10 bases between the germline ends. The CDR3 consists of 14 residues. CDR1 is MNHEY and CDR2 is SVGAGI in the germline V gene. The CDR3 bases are TGTGCCAGCAGTTACGTTTCGGGGGACTATGGCTACACCTTC. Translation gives CASSYVSGDYGYTF.

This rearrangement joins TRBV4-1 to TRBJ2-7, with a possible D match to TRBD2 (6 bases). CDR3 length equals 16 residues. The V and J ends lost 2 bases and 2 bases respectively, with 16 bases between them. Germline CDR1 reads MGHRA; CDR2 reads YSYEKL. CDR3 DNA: TGCGCCAGCAGCCAACAAATCGGGACTGCAACCTACGAGCAGTACTTC. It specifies CASSQQIGTATYEQYF.

In DNA, the CDR3 is TGTGCCAGCAGCTTCCGGGACAGGGGGCTTTACACTGAAGCTTTCTTT. Protein sequence: CASSFRDRGLYTEAFF. The J gene is TRBJ1-1, the V gene TRBV5-8; TRBD1 matches 12 bases. The J segment lost 3 bases and the V segment lost 2 bases, leaving 5 bases of the junction unmatched. The CDR3 is 16 amino acids. Germline V gives CDR1 SGHTS, CDR2 YDEGEE.

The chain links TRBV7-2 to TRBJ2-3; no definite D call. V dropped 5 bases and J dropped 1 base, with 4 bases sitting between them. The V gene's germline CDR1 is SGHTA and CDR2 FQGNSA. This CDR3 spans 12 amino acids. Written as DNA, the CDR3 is TGTGCCAGCAGCCCAGGCACAGATACGCAGTATTTT. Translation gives CASSPGTDTQYF. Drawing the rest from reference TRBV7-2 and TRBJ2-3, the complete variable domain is GAGVSQSPSNKVTEKGKDVELRCDPISGHTALYWYRQSLGQGLEFLIYFQGNSAPDKSGLPSDRFSAERTGGSVSTLTIQRTQQEDSAVYLCASSPGTDTQYFGPGTRLTVL.